One and the same sample provided the 30 T cell receptor beta chains below, sequenced in a study of metastatic and nonmetastatic thyroid tumors. TCRdb re-called the PCR reads through MiXCR. The sample includes tens of thousands of clones, roughly a quarter of them seen just once. The entire patient cohort was treatment-naive prior to thyroid surgery. The material sequenced was tumor tissue. These receptors all stem from a female donor with papillary thyroid cancer or a benign thyroid nodule (not recorded which). Some clones in this sample may be carry-over from other donors' samples.

This clone was observed at least ten times. The chain couples TRBV20-1 to TRBJ1-4; the D is unclear. Germline V lookup: CDR1 DFQATT, CDR2 SNEGSKA (reference sequence). Trimming removed 4 bases from V and 4 bases from J, with 13 bases in between. The length of the CDR3 is 14 residues. Here the CDR3 reads CSAMGLRNNEKLFF. The CDR3 DNA sequence: TGCAGTGCTATGGGCCTACGGAATAATGAAAAACTGTTTTTT.

This clone was detected ten times or more. The chain employs TRBV20-1 and TRBJ1-5; TRBD1 aligns across 7 bases. Losses at the gene ends were 5 bases for V and 6 bases for J; bases not matched to a gene: 13. Germline V lookup: CDR1 DFQATT, CDR2 SNEGSKA (reference sequence). The CDR3 contains 15 residues. CDR3 region: CSAGRQGLRGQPQHF. The CDR3 bases are TGCAGTGCTGGGAGACAGGGCTTGAGGGGTCAGCCCCAGCATTTT.

This chain joins TRBV20-1 and TRBJ2-7, with a weak D call TRBD1 (5 bases). The V gene lost 6 bases and the J gene lost 0 bases, with 15 bases spanning the gap. Germline values: CDR1 DFQATT, CDR2 SNEGSKA (reference sequence). This CDR3 spans 14 amino acids. This CDR3 is CSALGQASSYEQYF. The CDR3 DNA reads as TGCAGTGCCTTGGGGCAGGCGAGCTCCTACGAGCAGTACTTC.

The table lists this clone with a few counts. The chain employs TRBV12-3 or TRBV12-4 and TRBJ2-7; the match to TRBD1 covers 9 bases. This CDR3 comprises 14 residues. Trimming removed 3 bases from V and 7 bases from J; junction bases left unmatched: 7. The CDR3 reads CASSFSQGAFEQYF. In nucleotides, the CDR3 is TGTGCCAGCAGTTTCTCACAGGGGGCGTTTGAGCAGTACTTC.

This clone was seen repeatedly, ten times or more. This rearrangement joins TRBV9 to TRBJ2-3; maybe TRBD1 (6 bases). Per germline, CDR1 SGDLS and CDR2 YYNGEE. CDR3 length: 14 residues. Trimming took 4 bases from V and 6 from J, leaving 15 bases between them. The CDR3 coding sequence is TGTGCCAGCAGCTCCTGGGACACAGGGGATACGCAGTATTTT. Translation: CASSSWDTGDTQYF. Full variable domain (rest looked up from reference TRBV9 and TRBJ2-3): DSGVTQTPKHLITATGQRVTLRCSPRSGDLSVYWYQQSLDQGLQFLIQYYNGEERAKGNILERFSAQQFPDLHSELNLSSLELGDSALYFCASSSWDTGDTQYFGPGTRLTVL.

This clone was seen ten or more times. This chain uses TRBV6-2 or TRBV6-3 with TRBJ2-5, with D perhaps matching TRBD1 (6 bases). Germline CDR1 MNHEY, CDR2 SVGEGT. Trimming removed 7 bases from V and 1 base from J, with 13 bases in between. CDR3 length: 14 amino acids. This CDR3 reads CASTITGFQETQYF. Here the CDR3 DNA reads TGTGCCAGCACCATAACAGGGTTCCAAGAGACCCAGTACTTC.

The chain is built from TRBV5-1 and TRBJ1-2; TRBD1 matches 7 bases. The CDR3 contains 13 residues. CDR1 and CDR2 from the germline V gene are SGHRS and YFSETQ. V shed 4 bases and J 8 bases; nucleotides not matched to a gene: 8. This CDR3 reads CASSLTGSEGYTF. The CDR3 DNA sequence: TGCGCCAGCAGCCTGACAGGGTCGGAAGGCTACACCTTC.

This clone has more than one count but fewer than ten. The chain carries TRBV27 and TRBJ2-1, with TRBD2 matching 7 bases. Germline CDR1 and CDR2: MNHEY and SMNVEV (reference sequence). The CDR3 is 13 amino acids. V lost 0 bases to trimming and J lost 9 bases; unmatched junction nucleotides: 2. The CDR3 sequence is CASSLSSGIEQFF. The CDR3 DNA is TGTGCCAGCAGTTTATCCAGCGGGATTGAGCAGTTCTTC.

V usage is TRBV20-1 and J usage is TRBJ1-5, with D possibly TRBD1 on 6 matching bases. The germline gives CDR1 DFQATT, CDR2 SNEGSKA (reference sequence). V gave up 3 bases and J gave up 6 bases, with 12 bases separating them. CDR3 length: 13 residues. The CDR3 loop reads CSASQGTSQPQHF. The CDR3 DNA reads as TGCAGTGCTAGTCAGGGGACGAGTCAGCCCCAGCATTTT.

This clone appeared a few times. The chain employs TRBV6-1 and TRBJ2-7; maybe TRBD1 (5 bases). The CDR3 covers 14 residues. Germline V gives CDR1 MNHNS, CDR2 SASEGT. Trimming left V 5 bases short and J 3 bases short, with 14 bases between. Written as DNA, the CDR3 is TGTGCCAGCAGTTGCGAGACAGTGGGCTACGAGCAGTACTTC. Amino acids: CASSCETVGYEQYF.

This clone was recorded many times. The chain employs TRBV11-1 and TRBJ1-3; D not resolved. The CDR3 extends over 15 amino acids. V was trimmed by 3 bases and J by 7 bases, leaving 16 bases between them. CDR1 and CDR2 (germline): SGHAT, FQDESV (reference sequence). The CDR3 sequence: CASSFDRTLGNTIYF. The CDR3 region has the DNA TGTGCCAGCAGCTTCGATCGGACGTTGGGGAACACCATATATTTT.

This clone showed up many times. CDR3: CASMSVAGAETQYF. The CDR3 bases are TGCGCCAGCATGAGCGTAGCGGGGGCGGAGACCCAGTACTTC. V is TRBV10-2 and J is TRBJ2-5; 9 nucleotides line up with TRBD2. The germline gives CDR1 WSHSY, CDR2 SAAADI. V lost 7 bases to trimming and J lost 5 bases; unmatched junction nucleotides: 8. CDR3 length equals 14 residues.

The chain couples TRBV9 to TRBJ1-3; no clear D gene. Trimming cost V 0 bases and J 2 bases, with 9 bases left between them. The CDR3 loop spans 15 amino acids. Germline CDR1 SGDLS, CDR2 YYNGEE. The CDR3 coding sequence is TGTGCCAGCAGCGTAGGCGGAGCGACTGGAAACACCATATATTTT. It yields the protein CASSVGGATGNTIYF.

This clone was counted between two and nine times. CDR3: CASRGLAAATGELFF. CDR3 nucleotide sequence: TGTGCCAGCCGCGGGCTAGCGGCCGCCACCGGGGAGCTGTTTTTT. This chain links TRBV6-1 with TRBJ2-2; TRBD2 aligns across 7 bases. Looked up from germline, CDR1 is MNHNS and CDR2 is SASEGT. The CDR3 spans 15 residues. J gave up 4 bases and V 8 bases, and 10 bases lay outside the gene matches.

V gene TRBV20-1 combines with J gene TRBJ2-7, with 13 bases matching TRBD2. This CDR3 is 16 amino acids long. Losses at the gene ends were 5 bases for V and 10 bases for J; bases not matched to a gene: 17. Germline assignment: CDR1 DFQATT and CDR2 SNEGSKA (reference sequence). CDR3 nucleotide sequence: TGCAGTGCTGATCCCTCTGCCCGGACTAGCGGGAGCTTCCAGTACTTC. Protein product: CSADPSARTSGSFQYF.

This chain joins TRBV11-2 and TRBJ2-3; no clear D gene. This CDR3 comprises 16 residues. The V gene lost 1 base and the J gene lost 4 bases, with 15 bases spanning the gap. Germline V CDR1 and CDR2: SGHAT, FQNNGV. CDR3 in DNA: TGTGCCAGCAGCTTAGGGATGCTAGATCTGCCAGATACGCAGTATTTT. Its translation is CASSLGMLDLPDTQYF. The variable domain in full, completed from reference TRBV11-2 and TRBJ2-3, reads EAGVAQSPRYKIIEKRQSVAFWCNPISGHATLYWYQQILGQGPKLLIQFQNNGVVDDSQLPKDRFSAERLKGVDSTLKIQPAKLEDSAVYLCASSLGMLDLPDTQYFGPGTRLTVL.

V is TRBV16 and J is TRBJ1-5; 9 bases are a match to TRBD1. The CDR3 contains 17 residues. The V segment lost 0 bases and the J segment 8 bases; nucleotides outside the gene matches: 11. CDR1 is KGHSY, CDR2 FQNENV, per germline. CDR3: CASSQSGVLQGAKPQHF. CDR3 sequence (DNA): TGTGCCAGCAGCCAATCGGGGGTGTTACAGGGGGCGAAGCCCCAGCATTTT.

This clone is labeled as medium-sized. The DNA for the CDR3 is TGTGCCAGCAGCCAAGATTCGGGCTACGAGCAGTACTTC. Amino acid sequence: CASSQDSGYEQYF. The chain recombines TRBV3-1 with TRBJ2-7; unclear D gene. Germline CDR1 LGHDT, CDR2 YNNKEL (reference sequence). V was cut by 0 bases and J by 3 bases, with 6 bases left in between. The CDR3 covers 13 residues.

This clone has only a few counts. The CDR3 nucleotides read TGTGCCAGCAGCTTCCACAGGAACGAGCAGTACTTC. This codes for CASSFHRNEQYF. The V gene is TRBV7-8, the J gene TRBJ2-7, with D maybe TRBD1 (5 bases). Germline CDR1 SGHVS, CDR2 FQNEAQ. The CDR3 has 12 amino acids. Trimming pared 3 bases from V and 5 bases from J, leaving 8 bases between. The whole variable domain, filled in from reference TRBV7-8 and TRBJ2-7, reads GAGVSQSPRYKVAKRGQDVALRCDPISGHVSLFWYQQALGQGPEFLTYFQNEAQLDKSGLPSDRFFAERPEGSVSTLKIQRTQQEDSAVYLCASSFHRNEQYFGPGTRLTVT.

This chain joins TRBV2 and TRBJ1-3; no clear D. V shed 8 bases and J shed 0 bases, with 14 bases lying between them. The length of the CDR3 is 15 residues. Looked up from germline, CDR1 is SNHLY and CDR2 is FYNNEI. The CDR3: CASGWSPGSGNTIYF. CDR3 nucleotide sequence: TGTGCCAGCGGGTGGTCTCCGGGCTCTGGAAACACCATATATTTT.

Many counts were recorded for this clone. The chain uses TRBV24-1 and TRBJ2-6, with D perhaps matching TRBD1 or TRBD2 (6 bases each). Trimming cost V 6 bases and J 4 bases, with 18 bases left between them. Per germline, CDR1 KGHDR and CDR2 SFDVKD. The CDR3 length is 17 residues. In nucleotides, the CDR3 is TGTGCCACCAGTCCCGTCAGGGGAGGAGGCGGGGCCAACGTCCTGACTTTC. Its translation: CATSPVRGGGGANVLTF.

On this clone itself: A clone one base away is much larger, so this may be a read error. The chain couples TRBV15 to TRBJ2-7; TRBD1 aligns across 8 bases. The junction had 15 bases not matched to a gene; V was cut back by 5 bases and J by 3 bases. CDR3 length equals 17 residues. Germline CDR1 and CDR2: LNHNV and YYDKDF (reference sequence). The CDR3, as DNA: TGTGCCACCAGCGGACCTGTAGCTGACAGGGGAAGCTACGAGCAGTACTTC. Translation gives CATSGPVADRGSYEQYF. The full variable domain, with the rest looked up from reference TRBV15 and TRBJ2-7, is DAMVIQNPRYQVTQFGKPVTLSCSQTLNHNVMYWYQQKSSQAPKLLFHYYDKDFNNEADTPDNFQSRRPNTSFCFLDIRSPGLGDTAMYLCATSGPVADRGSYEQYFGPGTRLTVT.

This chain links TRBV5-1 with TRBJ2-2, with 8 bases aligning to TRBD2. V gave up 1 base and J gave up 4 bases; unmatched junction bases: 0. CDR3 length: 14 residues. Germline loops: CDR1 SGHRS, CDR2 YFSETQ. Here the CDR3 reads CASSLSGSTGELFF. CDR3 in DNA: TGCGCCAGCAGCTTGAGCGGGAGCACCGGGGAGCTGTTTTTT.

This rearrangement joins TRBV7-2 to TRBJ2-1; maybe TRBD2 (5 bases). In germline, CDR1 is SGHTA, CDR2 FQGNSA. V was pared by 1 base and J by 4 bases, with 17 bases between. CDR3 length equals 17 residues. Here the CDR3 reads CASSLVYLSGFYNEQFF. The CDR3 DNA reads TGTGCCAGCAGCTTAGTATATCTCAGCGGATTTTACAATGAGCAGTTCTTC. The full variable domain, its missing parts supplied by reference TRBV7-2 and TRBJ2-1, is GAGVSQSPSNKVTEKGKDVELRCDPISGHTALYWYRQSLGQGLEFLIYFQGNSAPDKSGLPSDRFSAERTGGSVSTLTIQRTQQEDSAVYLCASSLVYLSGFYNEQFFGPGTRLTVL.

The chain recombines TRBV5-1 with TRBJ1-6; 10 bases fit TRBD1. Germline CDR1 and CDR2: SGHRS and YFSETQ. CDR3 length: 15 residues. The V segment lost 4 bases and the J segment 6 bases; nucleotides outside the gene matches: 4. The CDR3 DNA sequence: TGCGCCAGCAGCCAGGGACAGGGGACTAATTCACCCCTCCACTTT. Residues: CASSQGQGTNSPLHF.

This sequence joins TRBV6-2 or TRBV6-3 and TRBJ2-5; D not certain. Trimming cost V 0 bases and J 5 bases, with 4 bases left between them. The CDR3 is 12 amino acids. Germline CDR1 and CDR2: MNHEY and SVGEGT. CDR3 amino acids: CASSYSGETQYF. The CDR3 DNA is TGTGCCAGCAGTTACTCAGGCGAGACCCAGTACTTC.

A remark on this clone: A single base separates this from a much larger clone, so it may be a read error. Other DNA sequences in the sample encode the same CDR3. The CDR3 spells CASSPTLTGDQETQYF. The CDR3, as DNA: TGTGCCAGCAGCCCCACCCTTACAGGTGACCAAGAGACCCAGTACTTC. This chain connects TRBV5-6 to TRBJ2-5; tentatively, D is TRBD1 (5 bases). Germline V gene data show CDR1 as SGHDT and CDR2 as YYEEEE. The CDR3 extends over 16 amino acids. Trimming took off 4 bases at V and 0 bases at J, with 16 bases between the two ends.

This chain uses TRBV19 with TRBJ2-3; tentative D call: TRBD2 (6 bases). Germline CDR1 LNHDA, CDR2 SQIVND (reference sequence). This CDR3 spans 14 amino acids. Trimming pared 10 bases from V and 1 base from J, leaving 15 bases between. The CDR3 DNA reads TGTGCCACCACCTTTGCTAGCGGCACAGATACGCAGTATTTT. Translating it yields CATTFASGTDTQYF.

V is TRBV7-6 and J is TRBJ1-1, with D uncertain. The CDR3 loop spans 15 amino acids. V shed 1 base and J shed 0 bases, with 9 bases lying between them. Germline V lookup: CDR1 SGHVS, CDR2 FNYEAQ. The CDR3 reads CASSLGAGLNTEAFF. As DNA, the CDR3 is TGTGCCAGCAGCTTAGGAGCAGGCTTGAACACTGAAGCTTTCTTT.

This clone was seen many times. The V call is TRBV28, the J call TRBJ1-3; no clear D. Looked up from germline, CDR1 is MDHEN and CDR2 is SYDVKM. The CDR3 extends over 15 amino acids. Trimming removed 2 bases from V and 0 bases from J, with 8 bases in between. The CDR3 DNA sequence: TGTGCCAGCAGTTTAAGCGTTTTCTCTGGAAACACCATATATTTT. It codes for CASSLSVFSGNTIYF.